This T cell receptor (beta chain) was identified in a study of CXCR3-negative and CXCR3-positive naive CD8 T cells. Broader study findings: CXCR3 levels fell partly with cryopreservation; most assays relied on fresh PBMCs. Naive cells that were CXCR3-positive had more hydrophobic TRB CDR3s (compared with CXCR3-negative naive cells). Both naive subsets had comparably high diversity; memory CD8+ cells much lower.

The TRB libraries of cDNA were built by UMI-labeled 5' RACE. TCRdb processed the 5' RACE reads again and assigns one entry to each CDR3 protein, with no DNA. The sample includes roughly 120,000 distinct CDR3 sequences. Germline CDR1 is SQVTM and CDR2 is ANQGSEA. The CDR3 extends over 12 amino acids. A remark on this clonotype: Its specificity is unknown.

The genes are TRBV29-1 and TRBJ1-1; TCRdb designates TRBD1, a call that cannot be tested without DNA. The sequencing sample was made of naive CXCR3+ CD8+ T cells from blood. Subset given: CD45RO-CCR7+CD27+CD95- naive CD8+ T cells expressing CXCR3 (TNR3+). This TCR was recovered from a human donor in good health. Some clones in this sample may be carry-over from other donors' samples. CDR3 sequence reads: CSVLGRGTEAFF. Full variable domain (missing parts from reference TRBV29-1 and TRBJ1-1): SAVISQKPSRDICQRGTSLTIQCQVDSQVTMMFWYRQQPGQSLTLIATANQGSEATYESGFVIDKFPISRPNLTFSTLTVSNMSPEDSSIYLCSVLGRGTEAFFGQGTRLTVV.